This is a list of T cell receptor beta chains from one sample in a study of T cell repertoires in cytomegalovirus infection. Their target antigens are unknown. TCRdb fed the reads into MiXCR, producing one record per CDR3 protein. This sample has 90,000 to 130,000 distinct CDR3 sequences; around 10% occur once, and the top ten carry approximately 33%. The sequencing sample was made of PBMCs, sequenced either directly or after in vitro stimulation (not recorded which). The receptors here all came from a human donor in good health (CMV status not recorded). Some clones in this sample may be carry-over from other donors' samples. Both conserved end residues are trimmed from each CDR3. Each record gives: D gene, V gene, clone size, J gene, CDR3 protein. D genes are given only for firm matches. Expanded clones get a size class; other rows say once, few or many, or leave the size out.

d_call: .; v_call: TRBV2; clone_size: .; j_call: TRBJ1-1; cdr3_aa: ASLPFGGAGAF
d_call: .; v_call: TRBV12-3/TRBV12-4; clone_size: many; j_call: TRBJ1-1; cdr3_aa: ASSLLQMNTEAF
d_call: .; v_call: TRBV20-1; clone_size: few; j_call: TRBJ2-3; cdr3_aa: SARDTSTDTQY
d_call: .; v_call: TRBV12-3/TRBV12-4; clone_size: many; j_call: TRBJ1-5; cdr3_aa: ASSLEGSSNQPQH
d_call: .; v_call: TRBV7-3; clone_size: .; j_call: TRBJ1-2; cdr3_aa: ASSPTGFYGYT
d_call: .; v_call: TRBV7-9; clone_size: few; j_call: TRBJ2-5; cdr3_aa: ASSLAAGTPSGTQY
d_call: .; v_call: TRBV6-1; clone_size: many; j_call: TRBJ2-5; cdr3_aa: ASALRVETQY
d_call: .; v_call: TRBV6-2/TRBV6-3; clone_size: .; j_call: TRBJ1-1; cdr3_aa: ASSRITSTEAF
d_call: .; v_call: TRBV5-4; clone_size: .; j_call: TRBJ1-2; cdr3_aa: ASSLAGQLTMGYT
d_call: .; v_call: TRBV11-2; clone_size: many; j_call: TRBJ2-5; cdr3_aa: ASSLGAGSPQETQY
d_call: TRBD2; v_call: TRBV19; clone_size: .; j_call: TRBJ2-2; cdr3_aa: ASSIKVGGRSTGELF
d_call: .; v_call: TRBV7-6; clone_size: many; j_call: TRBJ1-3; cdr3_aa: ASSHPLGSASGNTIY
d_call: .; v_call: TRBV7-9; clone_size: many; j_call: TRBJ2-7; cdr3_aa: ASSLALREQY
d_call: .; v_call: TRBV12-3/TRBV12-4; clone_size: few; j_call: TRBJ2-2; cdr3_aa: ASSPTPGGNTGELF
d_call: TRBD1; v_call: TRBV10-3; clone_size: .; j_call: TRBJ2-5; cdr3_aa: AISEGPGTGVGETQY
d_call: TRBD2; v_call: TRBV12-3/TRBV12-4; clone_size: .; j_call: TRBJ2-3; cdr3_aa: ASNRLAGSPDTQY
d_call: TRBD1; v_call: TRBV18; clone_size: many; j_call: TRBJ1-1; cdr3_aa: ASSPFWGQGLREEYRAF
d_call: .; v_call: TRBV5-4; clone_size: many; j_call: TRBJ1-3; cdr3_aa: ASSKPGGSGNTIY
d_call: TRBD2; v_call: TRBV6-1; clone_size: .; j_call: TRBJ2-3; cdr3_aa: ASSEGLAGGFDTQY
d_call: TRBD1; v_call: TRBV2; clone_size: few; j_call: TRBJ1-5; cdr3_aa: ASSGGQSNLGNQPQH
d_call: .; v_call: TRBV7-2; clone_size: many; j_call: TRBJ2-1; cdr3_aa: ASSSPGLLNEQF
d_call: .; v_call: TRBV5-1; clone_size: .; j_call: TRBJ2-5; cdr3_aa: ASSLGISINQETQY
d_call: TRBD2; v_call: TRBV7-9; clone_size: .; j_call: TRBJ2-4; cdr3_aa: ASSQTSEKNIQY
d_call: .; v_call: TRBV6-2/TRBV6-3; clone_size: few; j_call: TRBJ1-5; cdr3_aa: ASSYSNPRDYQPQH
d_call: .; v_call: TRBV7-2; clone_size: many; j_call: TRBJ2-3; cdr3_aa: ASSFRVSGGDTQY
d_call: .; v_call: TRBV19; clone_size: .; j_call: TRBJ1-2; cdr3_aa: ASSSVNKGYT
d_call: .; v_call: TRBV10-3; clone_size: few; j_call: TRBJ1-2; cdr3_aa: AISESGNYGYT
d_call: .; v_call: TRBV15; clone_size: many; j_call: TRBJ2-5; cdr3_aa: ATSSPLLSRDRMFQETQY
d_call: TRBD1; v_call: TRBV19; clone_size: many; j_call: TRBJ1-5; cdr3_aa: ASIGQGAYQPQH
d_call: TRBD2; v_call: TRBV20-1; clone_size: few; j_call: TRBJ2-1; cdr3_aa: SARSSLAGGLGNEQF
d_call: .; v_call: TRBV7-2; clone_size: many; j_call: TRBJ2-7; cdr3_aa: ASSLGTASEQY
d_call: TRBD1; v_call: TRBV20-1; clone_size: .; j_call: TRBJ2-7; cdr3_aa: SARDSSYEQY
d_call: TRBD1; v_call: TRBV5-1; clone_size: .; j_call: TRBJ2-2; cdr3_aa: ASSQGQGATGELF
d_call: .; v_call: TRBV12-3/TRBV12-4; clone_size: many; j_call: TRBJ2-3; cdr3_aa: ASSLSGILGDTQY
d_call: .; v_call: TRBV27; clone_size: few; j_call: TRBJ2-7; cdr3_aa: ASKRPGTYEQY
d_call: TRBD1; v_call: TRBV7-2; clone_size: many; j_call: TRBJ1-2; cdr3_aa: ASSSRPGTGDGYT
d_call: TRBD1; v_call: TRBV7-9; clone_size: many; j_call: TRBJ2-7; cdr3_aa: ASSAWDRGNEQY
d_call: .; v_call: TRBV6-1; clone_size: many; j_call: TRBJ2-1; cdr3_aa: ASSFGLTDNEQF
d_call: TRBD1; v_call: TRBV5-8; clone_size: many; j_call: TRBJ2-3; cdr3_aa: ASSLGWDRKADTQY
d_call: TRBD2; v_call: TRBV9; clone_size: .; j_call: TRBJ2-5; cdr3_aa: ASSPGLVGSLETQY
d_call: TRBD1; v_call: TRBV6-5; clone_size: .; j_call: TRBJ1-4; cdr3_aa: ASSRDSTNEKLF
d_call: TRBD2; v_call: TRBV28; clone_size: many; j_call: TRBJ2-1; cdr3_aa: ASSRPGLAVGTSSYNEQF
d_call: .; v_call: TRBV7-2; clone_size: many; j_call: TRBJ2-1; cdr3_aa: ASSLARGSYNEQF
d_call: TRBD2; v_call: TRBV19; clone_size: many; j_call: TRBJ2-5; cdr3_aa: ASTRGKTSGIQETQY
d_call: .; v_call: TRBV6-1; clone_size: .; j_call: TRBJ1-2; cdr3_aa: ASSEGSGEYGYT
d_call: .; v_call: TRBV4-3; clone_size: many; j_call: TRBJ2-1; cdr3_aa: ASSQEATNNEQF
d_call: TRBD2; v_call: TRBV7-2; clone_size: many; j_call: TRBJ2-1; cdr3_aa: ASSLGRTSGSQDEQF
d_call: TRBD1; v_call: TRBV7-2; clone_size: many; j_call: TRBJ2-3; cdr3_aa: ASSTRQGGDTQY
d_call: .; v_call: TRBV20-1; clone_size: .; j_call: TRBJ1-2; cdr3_aa: SARDDTGPYGYT
d_call: .; v_call: TRBV11-2; clone_size: few; j_call: TRBJ2-1; cdr3_aa: ASSLALALSDEQF
d_call: .; v_call: TRBV2; clone_size: many; j_call: TRBJ2-5; cdr3_aa: ASKSSWPSGETQY
d_call: TRBD2; v_call: TRBV7-3; clone_size: .; j_call: TRBJ2-2; cdr3_aa: ASSRAGGPTGELF
d_call: TRBD1; v_call: TRBV2; clone_size: .; j_call: TRBJ2-5; cdr3_aa: ASRDRGETQY
d_call: TRBD1; v_call: TRBV5-1; clone_size: many; j_call: TRBJ2-5; cdr3_aa: ASSTSGTGVETQY
d_call: .; v_call: TRBV12-3/TRBV12-4; clone_size: .; j_call: TRBJ1-1; cdr3_aa: ASSGVGRAF
d_call: .; v_call: TRBV7-2; clone_size: .; j_call: TRBJ1-3; cdr3_aa: ASGQGGSGNTIY
d_call: TRBD1; v_call: TRBV28; clone_size: few; j_call: TRBJ2-5; cdr3_aa: ASSLWVGTGQGTQY